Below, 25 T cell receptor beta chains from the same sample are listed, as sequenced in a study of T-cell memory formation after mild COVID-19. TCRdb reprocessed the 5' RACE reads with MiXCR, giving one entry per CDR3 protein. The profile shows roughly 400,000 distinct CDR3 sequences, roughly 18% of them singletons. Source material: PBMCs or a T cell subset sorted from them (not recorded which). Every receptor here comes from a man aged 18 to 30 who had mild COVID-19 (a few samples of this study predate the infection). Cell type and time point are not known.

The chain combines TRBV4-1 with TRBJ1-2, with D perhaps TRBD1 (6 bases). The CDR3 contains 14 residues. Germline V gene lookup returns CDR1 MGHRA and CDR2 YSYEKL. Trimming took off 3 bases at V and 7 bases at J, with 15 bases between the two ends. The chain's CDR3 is CASSHTGKLAGYTF. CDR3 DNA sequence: TGCGCCAGCAGCCATACAGGGAAGTTGGCTGGCTACACCTTC.

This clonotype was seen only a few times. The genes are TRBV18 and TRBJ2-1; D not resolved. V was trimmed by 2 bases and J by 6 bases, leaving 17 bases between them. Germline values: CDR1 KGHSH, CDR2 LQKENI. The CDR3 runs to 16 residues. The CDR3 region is CASSPAVGRAPNEQFF. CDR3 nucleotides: TGTGCCAGCTCACCAGCGGTCGGCCGAGCCCCCAATGAGCAGTTCTTC. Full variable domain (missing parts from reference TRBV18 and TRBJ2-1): NAGVMQNPRHLVRRRGQEARLRCSPMKGHSHVYWYRQLPEEGLKFMVYLQKENIIDESGMPKERFSAEFPKEGPSILRIQQVVRGDSAAYFCASSPAVGRAPNEQFFGPGTRLTVL.

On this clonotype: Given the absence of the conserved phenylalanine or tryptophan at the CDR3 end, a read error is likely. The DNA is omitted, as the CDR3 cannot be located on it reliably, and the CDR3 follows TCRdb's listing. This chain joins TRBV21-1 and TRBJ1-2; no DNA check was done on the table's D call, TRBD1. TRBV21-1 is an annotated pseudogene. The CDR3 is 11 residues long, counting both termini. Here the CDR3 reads CASSVRAPWAG.

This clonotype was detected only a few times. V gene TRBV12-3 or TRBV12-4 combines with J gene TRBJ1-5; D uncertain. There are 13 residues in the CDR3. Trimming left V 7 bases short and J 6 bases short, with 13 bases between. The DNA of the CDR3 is TGTGCCAGCACCCCGGGCTGGGGTCAGCCCCAGCATTTT. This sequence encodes CASTPGWGQPQHF.

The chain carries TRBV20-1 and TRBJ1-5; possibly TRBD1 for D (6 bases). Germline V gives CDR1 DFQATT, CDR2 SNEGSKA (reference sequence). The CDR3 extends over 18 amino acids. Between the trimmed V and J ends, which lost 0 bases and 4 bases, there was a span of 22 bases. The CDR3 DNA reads TGCAGTGCTAGAGAGATTACAGGGTCCGCGCCCCTAAATCAGCCCCAGCATTTT. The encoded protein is CSAREITGSAPLNQPQHF.

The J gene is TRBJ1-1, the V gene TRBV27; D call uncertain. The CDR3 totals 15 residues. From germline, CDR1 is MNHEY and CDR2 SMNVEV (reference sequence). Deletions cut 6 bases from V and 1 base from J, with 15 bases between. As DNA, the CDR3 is TGTGCCAGCAGGTCTTGGGGTCCGGGGAACACTGAAGCTTTCTTT. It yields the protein CASRSWGPGNTEAFF.

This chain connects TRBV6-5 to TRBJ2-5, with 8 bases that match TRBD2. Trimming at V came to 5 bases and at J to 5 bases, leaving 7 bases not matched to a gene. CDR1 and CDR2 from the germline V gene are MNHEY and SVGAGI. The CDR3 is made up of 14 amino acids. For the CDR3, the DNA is TGTGCCAGCAGTCCATCGGGGGGGCGTGAGACCCAGTACTTC. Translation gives CASSPSGGRETQYF.

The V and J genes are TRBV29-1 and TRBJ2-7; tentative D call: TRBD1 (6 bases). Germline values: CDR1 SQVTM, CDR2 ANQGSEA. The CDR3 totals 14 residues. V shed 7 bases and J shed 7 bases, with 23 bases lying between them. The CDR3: CSADAGTPYGEQYF. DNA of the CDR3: TGCAGCGCTGACGCCGGGACACCCTACGGGGAGCAGTACTTC.

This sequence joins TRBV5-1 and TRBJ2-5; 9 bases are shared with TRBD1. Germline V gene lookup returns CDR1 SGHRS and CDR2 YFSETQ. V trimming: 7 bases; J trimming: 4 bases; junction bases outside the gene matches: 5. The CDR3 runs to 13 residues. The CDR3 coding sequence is TGCGCCAGCGACACAGGGGGCCGAGAGACCCAGTACTTC. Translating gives CASDTGGRETQYF.

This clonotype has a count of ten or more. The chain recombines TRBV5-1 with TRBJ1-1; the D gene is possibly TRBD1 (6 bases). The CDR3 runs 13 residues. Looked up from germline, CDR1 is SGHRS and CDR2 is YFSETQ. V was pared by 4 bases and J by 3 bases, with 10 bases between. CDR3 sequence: CASSVYRDTEAFF. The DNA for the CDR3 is TGCGCCAGCAGCGTCTACAGGGACACTGAAGCTTTCTTT.

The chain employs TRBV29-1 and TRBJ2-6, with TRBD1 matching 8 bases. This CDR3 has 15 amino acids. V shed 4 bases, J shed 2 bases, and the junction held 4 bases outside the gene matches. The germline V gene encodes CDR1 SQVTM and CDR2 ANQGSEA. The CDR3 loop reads CSVGNRGAGANVLTF. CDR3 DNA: TGCAGCGTTGGGAACAGGGGGGCTGGGGCCAACGTCCTGACTTTC. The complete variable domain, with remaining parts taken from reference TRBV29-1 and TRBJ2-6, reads SAVISQKPSRDICQRGTSLTIQCQVDSQVTMMFWYRQQPGQSLTLIATANQGSEATYESGFVIDKFPISRPNLTFSTLTVSNMSPEDSSIYLCSVGNRGAGANVLTFGAGSRLTVL.

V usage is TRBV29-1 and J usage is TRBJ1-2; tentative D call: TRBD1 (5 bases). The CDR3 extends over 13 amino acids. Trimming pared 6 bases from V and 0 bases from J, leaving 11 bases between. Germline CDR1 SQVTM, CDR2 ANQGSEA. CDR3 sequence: CSVNRRANYGYTF. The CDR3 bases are TGCAGCGTGAACAGGAGAGCTAACTATGGCTACACCTTC.

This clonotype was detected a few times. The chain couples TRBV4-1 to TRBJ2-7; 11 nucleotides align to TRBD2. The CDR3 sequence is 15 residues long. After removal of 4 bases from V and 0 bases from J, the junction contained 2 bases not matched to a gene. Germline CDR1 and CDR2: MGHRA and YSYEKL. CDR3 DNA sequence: TGCGCCAGCAGCCGAGGGACTAGCGGCTCCTACGAGCAGTACTTC. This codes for CASSRGTSGSYEQYF.

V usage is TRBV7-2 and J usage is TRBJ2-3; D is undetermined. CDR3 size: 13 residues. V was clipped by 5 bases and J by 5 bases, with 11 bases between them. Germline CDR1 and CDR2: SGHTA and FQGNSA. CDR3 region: CASSAPLVDTQYF. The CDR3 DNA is TGTGCCAGCAGCGCCCCCTTGGTAGATACGCAGTATTTT.

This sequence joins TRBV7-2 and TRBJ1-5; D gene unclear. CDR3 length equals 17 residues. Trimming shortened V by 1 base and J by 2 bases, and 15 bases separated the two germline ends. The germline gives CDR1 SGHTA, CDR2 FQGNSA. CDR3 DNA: TGTGCCAGCAGCTTAGAGGTGTTTGGATCGGGCAATCAGCCCCAGCATTTT. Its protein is CASSLEVFGSGNQPQHF.

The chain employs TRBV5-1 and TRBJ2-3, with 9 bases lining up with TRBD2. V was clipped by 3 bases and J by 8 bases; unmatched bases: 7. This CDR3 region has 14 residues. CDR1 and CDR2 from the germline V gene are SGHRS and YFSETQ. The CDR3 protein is CASSSERGAGTQYF. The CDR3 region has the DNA TGCGCCAGCAGCTCCGAGCGGGGGGCGGGTACGCAGTATTTT.

The CDR3 protein is CASSGGGGDIQYF. The CDR3 DNA follows: TGTGCCAGCAGTGGCGGGGGAGGGGACATTCAGTACTTC. The chain recombines TRBV6-5 with TRBJ2-4; 7 nucleotides line up with TRBD2. V was clipped by 5 bases and J by 8 bases; unmatched bases: 6. The CDR3 covers 13 residues. CDR1 is MNHEY, CDR2 SVGAGI, per germline.

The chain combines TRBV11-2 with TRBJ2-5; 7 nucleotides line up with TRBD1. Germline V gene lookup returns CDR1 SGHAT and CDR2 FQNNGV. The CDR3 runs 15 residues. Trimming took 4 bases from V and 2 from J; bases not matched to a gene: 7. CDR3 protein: CASSSPGQLQETQYF. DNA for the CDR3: TGTGCCAGCAGCTCGCCGGGACAGCTTCAAGAGACCCAGTACTTC. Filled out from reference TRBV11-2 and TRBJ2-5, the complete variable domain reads EAGVAQSPRYKIIEKRQSVAFWCNPISGHATLYWYQQILGQGPKLLIQFQNNGVVDDSQLPKDRFSAERLKGVDSTLKIQPAKLEDSAVYLCASSSPGQLQETQYFGPGTRLLVL.

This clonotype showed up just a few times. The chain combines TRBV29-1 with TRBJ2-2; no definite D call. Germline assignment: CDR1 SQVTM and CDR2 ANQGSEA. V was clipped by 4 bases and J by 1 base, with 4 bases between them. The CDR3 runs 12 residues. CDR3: CSVAENTGELFF. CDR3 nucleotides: TGCAGCGTTGCAGAGAACACCGGGGAGCTGTTTTTT.

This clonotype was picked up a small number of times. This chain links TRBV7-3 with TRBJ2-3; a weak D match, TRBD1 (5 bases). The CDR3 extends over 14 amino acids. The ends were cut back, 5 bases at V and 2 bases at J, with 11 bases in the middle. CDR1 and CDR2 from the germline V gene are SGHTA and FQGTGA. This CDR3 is CASSKRQTTDTQYF. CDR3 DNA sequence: TGTGCCAGCAGCAAGCGACAGACCACAGATACGCAGTATTTT. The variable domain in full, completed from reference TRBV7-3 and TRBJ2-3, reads GAGVSQTPSNKVTEKGKYVELRCDPISGHTALYWYRQSLGQGPEFLIYFQGTGAADDSGLPNDRFFAVRPEGSVSTLKIQRTERGDSAVYLCASSKRQTTDTQYFGPGTRLTVL.

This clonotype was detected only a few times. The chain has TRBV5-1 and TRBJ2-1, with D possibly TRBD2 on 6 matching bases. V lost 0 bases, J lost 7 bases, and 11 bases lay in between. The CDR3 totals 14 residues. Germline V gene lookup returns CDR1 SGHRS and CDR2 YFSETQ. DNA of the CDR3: TGCGCCAGCAGCTTGGAGGGAGGTTCGAATGAGCAGTTCTTC. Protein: CASSLEGGSNEQFF.

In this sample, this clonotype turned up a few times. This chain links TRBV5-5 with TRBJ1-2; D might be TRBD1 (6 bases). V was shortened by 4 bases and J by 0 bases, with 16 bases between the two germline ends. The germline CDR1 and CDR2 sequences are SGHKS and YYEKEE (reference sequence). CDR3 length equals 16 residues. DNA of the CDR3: TGTGCCAGCAGCCTTGGACAGATGTTAGCTAACTATGGCTACACCTTC. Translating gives CASSLGQMLANYGYTF.

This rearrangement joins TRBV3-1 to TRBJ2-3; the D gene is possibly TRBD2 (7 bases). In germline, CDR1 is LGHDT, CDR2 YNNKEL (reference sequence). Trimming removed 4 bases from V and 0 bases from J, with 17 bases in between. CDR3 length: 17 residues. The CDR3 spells CASSPGGATSSTDTQYF. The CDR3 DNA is TGTGCCAGCAGCCCTGGGGGGGCAACTTCAAGCACAGATACGCAGTATTTT.

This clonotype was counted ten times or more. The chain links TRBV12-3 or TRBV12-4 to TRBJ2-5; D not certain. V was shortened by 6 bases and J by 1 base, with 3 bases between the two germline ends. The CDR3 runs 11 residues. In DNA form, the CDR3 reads TGTGCCAGCAGCTTCCAAGAGACCCAGTACTTC. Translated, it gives CASSFQETQYF.

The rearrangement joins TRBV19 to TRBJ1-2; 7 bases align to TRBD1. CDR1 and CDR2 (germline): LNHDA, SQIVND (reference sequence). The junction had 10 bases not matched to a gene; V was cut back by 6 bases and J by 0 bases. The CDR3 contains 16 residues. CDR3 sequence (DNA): TGTGCCAGTAGATGGGCAGGGACAGAAGCTAACTATGGCTACACCTTC. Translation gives CASRWAGTEANYGYTF.